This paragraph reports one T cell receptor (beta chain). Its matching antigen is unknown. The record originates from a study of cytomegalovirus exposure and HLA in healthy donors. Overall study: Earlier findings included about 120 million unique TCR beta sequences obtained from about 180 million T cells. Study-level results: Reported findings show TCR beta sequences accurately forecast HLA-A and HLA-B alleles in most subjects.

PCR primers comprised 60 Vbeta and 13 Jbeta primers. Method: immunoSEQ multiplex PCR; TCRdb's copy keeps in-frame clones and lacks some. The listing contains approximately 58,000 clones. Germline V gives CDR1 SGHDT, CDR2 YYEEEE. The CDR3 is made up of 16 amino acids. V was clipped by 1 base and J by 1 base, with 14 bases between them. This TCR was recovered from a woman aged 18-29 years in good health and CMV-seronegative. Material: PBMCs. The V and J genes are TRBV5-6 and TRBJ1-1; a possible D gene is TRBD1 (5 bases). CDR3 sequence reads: CASSLYGHGGNTEAFF. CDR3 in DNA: TGTGCCAGCAGCTTGTACGGTCACGGGGGGAACACTGAAGCTTTCTTT.